This passage covers 12 T cell receptor beta chains from one sample sequenced in a study of post-analysis software for immune sequencing data. The authors incorporated unique molecular identifiers into the TCR beta cDNA libraries. TCRdb used MiXCR to reprocess the PCR reads, holding one entry per CDR3 protein. The sample includes about 160,000 distinct CDR3 sequences, 30% to 45% of them seen just once. The source material was blood, sampled after autologous hematopoietic stem cell transplantation. These receptors originate from a girl aged 10-17 years with multiple sclerosis.

There are a few counts of this clonotype. The chain couples TRBV4-1 to TRBJ2-3; 16 bases are shared with TRBD2. CDR1 and CDR2 from the germline V gene are MGHRA and YSYEKL. There are 19 residues in the CDR3. V was clipped by 0 bases and J by 5 bases; unmatched bases: 8. This CDR3 reads CASSQDRGLAGGPIDTQYF. For the CDR3, the DNA is TGCGCCAGCAGCCAAGATCGGGGACTAGCGGGAGGGCCGATAGATACGCAGTATTTT.

This chain uses TRBV24-1 with TRBJ2-3; TRBD2 agrees at 16 bases. After removal of 4 bases from V and 4 bases from J, the junction contained 4 bases not matched to a gene. The CDR3 has 17 amino acids. Per the germline V gene, CDR1 is KGHDR and CDR2 is SFDVKD. DNA for the CDR3: TGTGCCACCAGTGACCCGGGACTAGCGGGAGGGTCAGATACGCAGTATTTT. Its translation: CATSDPGLAGGSDTQYF.

About this clonotype: Mismatch with germline at one junction end may stem from a read error. V and J are TRBV7-2 and TRBJ1-2; possible D gene TRBD1, 5 bases. Germline CDR1 and CDR2: SGHTA and FQGNSA. The CDR3 totals 14 residues. The CDR3 sequence is CARSLVQGGYGYTF. The CDR3 DNA is TGTGCCCGCAGCTTAGTGCAGGGAGGGTACGGCTACACCTTC.

This clonotype appeared a few times. The chain carries TRBV4-3 and TRBJ2-5; D is unresolved. The J call may be in error: the DNA end matches TRBJ2-7 better. Germline V gives CDR1 LGHNA, CDR2 YSLEER. The CDR3 loop spans 15 amino acids. Written as DNA, the CDR3 is TGCGCCAGCAGCCAAGACCCCGGGCAGTTGAACGAGCAGTACTTC. Protein: CASSQDPGQLNEQYF.

The chain uses TRBV29-1 and TRBJ1-1; a weak D match, TRBD1 (5 bases). The CDR3 totals 13 residues. With 6 bases removed from V and 2 bases from J, the gap between germline ends came to 13 bases. Germline V CDR1 and CDR2: SQVTM, ANQGSEA. As DNA, the CDR3 is TGCAGCGTCGGTAAGACAGCTAACACTGAAGCTTTCTTT. It translates to CSVGKTANTEAFF.

This clonotype has more than one count but fewer than ten. The V call is TRBV20-1, the J call TRBJ2-1; TRBD2 matches 10 bases. The CDR3 spans 13 residues. Germline CDR1 is DFQATT and CDR2 is SNEGSKA (reference sequence). V dropped 4 bases and J dropped 5; count of bases not matched to a gene: 2. In DNA form, the CDR3 reads TGCAGTGCTATAGCGGGAGGTAACAATGAGCAGTTCTTC. It encodes CSAIAGGNNEQFF.

The V call is TRBV20-1, the J call TRBJ1-1, with D perhaps TRBD1 (5 bases). This CDR3 has 14 residues. V was trimmed by 0 bases and J by 4 bases, leaving 12 bases between them. Germline values: CDR1 DFQATT, CDR2 SNEGSKA (reference sequence). CDR3 amino acids: CSAREGRGGTEAFF. CDR3 nucleotide sequence: TGCAGTGCTAGAGAGGGGAGGGGAGGCACTGAAGCTTTCTTT.

This clonotype has a handful of counts. This chain links TRBV5-1 with TRBJ2-7; D is perhaps TRBD1 (6 bases). The CDR3 runs 14 residues. Per germline, CDR1 SGHRS and CDR2 YFSETQ. The V gene lost 4 bases and the J gene lost 2 bases, with 13 bases spanning the gap. The CDR3 reads CASSAIGGAYEQYF. Here the CDR3 DNA reads TGCGCCAGCAGCGCCATTGGGGGCGCCTACGAGCAGTACTTC.

Turning to this clonotype: This may stem from a read error, because a much larger clone lies one nucleotide away. The chain couples TRBV20-1 to TRBJ2-5, with a tentative D call TRBD2 (6 bases). Gene TRBJ2-7 matches the end of the DNA better, so the J call may be wrong. Germline CDR1 DFQATT, CDR2 SNEGSKA (reference sequence). The CDR3 consists of 13 residues. Here the CDR3 reads CNARELGGVEQYF. CDR3 bases: TGCAATGCTAGAGAATTAGGAGGGGTCGAGCAGTACTTC.

This sequence joins TRBV7-8 and TRBJ2-5, with 7 bases identical to TRBD2. The CDR3 extends over 18 amino acids. Losses at the gene ends were 1 base for V and 1 base for J; bases not matched to a gene: 12. The germline V gene encodes CDR1 SGHVS and CDR2 FQNEAQ. CDR3 DNA: TGTGCCAGCAGCTTAGTTGCGGGAGTTATTACTACCCAAGAGACCCAGTACTTC. Amino acids: CASSLVAGVITTQETQYF.

The chain recombines TRBV7-9 with TRBJ2-7; 8 positions agree with TRBD1. V shed 5 bases, J shed 2 bases, and the junction held 8 bases outside the gene matches. The CDR3 is made up of 15 amino acids. Germline V gene data show CDR1 as SEHNR and CDR2 as FQNEAQ (reference sequence). The CDR3 nucleotides read TGTGCCAGCAGCCCATTCGGACAGGGACCCTACGAGCAGTACTTC. It encodes CASSPFGQGPYEQYF.

In its sample, this clonotype was seen a few times. The chain uses TRBV28 and TRBJ2-5; D unresolved. The J call may be mistaken, given a closer DNA end match to TRBJ2-7. CDR1 and CDR2 (germline): MDHEN, SYDVKM. There are 11 residues in the CDR3. CDR3 amino acids: CASTDTYEQYF. DNA for the CDR3: TGTGCCAGCACCGATACCTACGAGCAGTACTTC.